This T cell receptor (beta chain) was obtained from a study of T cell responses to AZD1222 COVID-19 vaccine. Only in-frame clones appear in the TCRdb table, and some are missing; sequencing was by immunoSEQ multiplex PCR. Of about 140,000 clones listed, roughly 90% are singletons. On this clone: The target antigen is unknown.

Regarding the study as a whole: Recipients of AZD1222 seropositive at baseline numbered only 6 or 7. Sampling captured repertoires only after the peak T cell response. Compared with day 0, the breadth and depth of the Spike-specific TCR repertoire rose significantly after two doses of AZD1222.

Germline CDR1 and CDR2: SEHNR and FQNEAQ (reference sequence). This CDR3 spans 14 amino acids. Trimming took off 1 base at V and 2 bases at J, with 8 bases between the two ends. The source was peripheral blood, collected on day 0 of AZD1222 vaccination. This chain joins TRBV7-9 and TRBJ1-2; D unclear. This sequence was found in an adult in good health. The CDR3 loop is CASSLVGRNYGYTF. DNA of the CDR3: TGTGCCAGCAGCTTAGTAGGGCGGAACTATGGCTACACCTTC.